This T cell receptor (beta chain) is from a study of T cells after posttransplantation cyclophosphamide. Findings and caveats of the study: Blood and skin or GI T cell repertoires showed limited TRB overlap. Donor-recipient repertoire similarity was low at 1-2 months, rising over year one.

Produced via immunoSEQ multiplex PCR; TCRdb's table is partial and in-frame only. This repertoire holds about 24,000 clones, and none appear only once. This clone ranks as large. What it recognizes is unknown. The CDR3 length is 13 residues. Germline V lookup: CDR1 LNHDA, CDR2 SQIVND (reference sequence). Trimming left V 6 bases short and J 4 bases short, with 12 bases between. The sequence was obtained from an older woman in good health, CMV-negative, and a related stem cell transplant donor. Sequenced input: PBMCs. The chain couples TRBV19 to TRBJ1-2; no definite D call. CDR3 loop: CASSPDQVYGYTF. In DNA, the CDR3 is TGTGCCAGTAGCCCTGATCAGGTCTATGGCTACACCTTC.